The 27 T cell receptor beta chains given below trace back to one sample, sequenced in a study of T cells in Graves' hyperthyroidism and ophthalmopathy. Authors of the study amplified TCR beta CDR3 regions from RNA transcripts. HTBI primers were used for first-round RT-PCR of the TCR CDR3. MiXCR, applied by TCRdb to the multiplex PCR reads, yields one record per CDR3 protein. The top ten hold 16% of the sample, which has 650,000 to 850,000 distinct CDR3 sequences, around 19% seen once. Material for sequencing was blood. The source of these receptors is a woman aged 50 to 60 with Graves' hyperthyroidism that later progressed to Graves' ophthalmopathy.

CDR3 bases: TGCGCCAGCAGCCAAGATCCCCGGACTGGAGAGACCCAGTACTTC. It codes for CASSQDPRTGETQYF. This chain joins TRBV4-1 and TRBJ2-5, with D tentatively TRBD2 (5 bases). The CDR3 length is 15 residues. With 0 bases removed from V and 4 bases from J, the gap between germline ends came to 12 bases. Germline loops: CDR1 MGHRA, CDR2 YSYEKL.

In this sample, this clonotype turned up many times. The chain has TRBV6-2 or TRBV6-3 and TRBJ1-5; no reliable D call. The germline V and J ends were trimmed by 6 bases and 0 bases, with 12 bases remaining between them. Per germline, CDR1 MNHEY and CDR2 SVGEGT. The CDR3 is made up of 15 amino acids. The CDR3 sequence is CASRGVTDSNQPQHF. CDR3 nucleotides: TGTGCCAGCAGGGGAGTTACCGATAGCAATCAGCCCCAGCATTTT.

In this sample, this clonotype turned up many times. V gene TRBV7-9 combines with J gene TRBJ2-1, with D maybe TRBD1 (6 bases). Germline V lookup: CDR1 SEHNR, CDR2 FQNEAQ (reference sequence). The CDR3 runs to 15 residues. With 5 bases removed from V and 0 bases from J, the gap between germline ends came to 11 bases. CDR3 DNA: TGTGCCAGCAGCCCTGACAGGAGCTCCTACAATGAGCAGTTCTTC. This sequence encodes CASSPDRSSYNEQFF.

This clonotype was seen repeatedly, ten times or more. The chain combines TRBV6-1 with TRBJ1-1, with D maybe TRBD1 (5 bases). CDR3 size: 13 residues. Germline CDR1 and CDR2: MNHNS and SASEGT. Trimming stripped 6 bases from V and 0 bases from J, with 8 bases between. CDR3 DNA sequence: TGTGCCAGCAGCAGACAGTTGAACACTGAAGCTTTCTTT. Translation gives CASSRQLNTEAFF.

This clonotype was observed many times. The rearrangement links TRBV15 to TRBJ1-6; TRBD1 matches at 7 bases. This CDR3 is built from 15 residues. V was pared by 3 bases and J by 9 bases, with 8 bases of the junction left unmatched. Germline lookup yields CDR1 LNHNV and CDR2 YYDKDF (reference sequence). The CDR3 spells CATSSLRDSGSPLHF. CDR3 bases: TGTGCCACCAGCAGTCTTCGGGACAGTGGTTCACCCCTCCACTTT.

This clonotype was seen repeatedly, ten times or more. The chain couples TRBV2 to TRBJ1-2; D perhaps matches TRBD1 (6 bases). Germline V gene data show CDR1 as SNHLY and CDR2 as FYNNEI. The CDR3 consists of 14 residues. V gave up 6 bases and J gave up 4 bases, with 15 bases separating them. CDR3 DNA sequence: TGTGCCAGCAGCCCAGGGGCCGACCTCTATGGCTACACCTTC. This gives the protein CASSPGADLYGYTF.

The chain's CDR3 is CASRGEGSSNQPQHF. In DNA form, the CDR3 reads TGTGCCAGCAGGGGGGAGGGGAGTAGCAATCAGCCCCAGCATTTT. V and J are TRBV2 and TRBJ1-5; tentative D call: TRBD1 (5 bases). Germline loops: CDR1 SNHLY, CDR2 FYNNEI. CDR3 length equals 15 residues. Trimming took off 6 bases at V and 0 bases at J, with 12 bases between the two ends.

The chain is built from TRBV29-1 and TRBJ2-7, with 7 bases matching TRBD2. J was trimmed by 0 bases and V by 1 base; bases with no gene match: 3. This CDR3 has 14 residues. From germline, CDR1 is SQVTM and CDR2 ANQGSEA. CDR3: CSVEVTGGSYEQYF. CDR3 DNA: TGCAGCGTTGAAGTTACGGGGGGCTCCTACGAGCAGTACTTC.

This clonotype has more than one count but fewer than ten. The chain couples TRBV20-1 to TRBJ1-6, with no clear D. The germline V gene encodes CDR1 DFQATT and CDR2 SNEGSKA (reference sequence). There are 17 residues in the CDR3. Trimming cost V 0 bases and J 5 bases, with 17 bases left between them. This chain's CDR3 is CSARDETYFSHNSPLHF. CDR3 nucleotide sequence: TGCAGTGCTAGAGATGAAACTTACTTCAGCCATAATTCACCCCTCCACTTT.

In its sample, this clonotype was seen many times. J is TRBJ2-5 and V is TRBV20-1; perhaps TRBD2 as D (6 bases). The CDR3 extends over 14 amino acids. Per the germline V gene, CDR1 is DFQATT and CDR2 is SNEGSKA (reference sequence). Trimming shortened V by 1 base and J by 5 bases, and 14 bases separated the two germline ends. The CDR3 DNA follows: TGCAGTGCTAGAGGCGACGGGGGTCGGGAGACCCAGTACTTC. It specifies CSARGDGGRETQYF.

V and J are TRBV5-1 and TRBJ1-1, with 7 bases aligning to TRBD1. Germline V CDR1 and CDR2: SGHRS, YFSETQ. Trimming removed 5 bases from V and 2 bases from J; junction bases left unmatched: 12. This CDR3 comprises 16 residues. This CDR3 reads CASSHDQGGVNTEAFF. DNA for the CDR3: TGCGCCAGCAGTCATGACCAGGGGGGGGTTAACACTGAAGCTTTCTTT.

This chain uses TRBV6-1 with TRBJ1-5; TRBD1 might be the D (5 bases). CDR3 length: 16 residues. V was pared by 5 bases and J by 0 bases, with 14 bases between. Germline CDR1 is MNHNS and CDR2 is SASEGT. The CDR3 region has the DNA TGTGCCAGCAGTCAAGACGGGACCGATAGCAATCAGCCCCAGCATTTT. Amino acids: CASSQDGTDSNQPQHF.

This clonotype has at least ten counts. The chain's CDR3 is CATSDSGQGGNQPQHF. The CDR3 DNA reads TGTGCCACCAGTGACTCCGGACAGGGGGGCAATCAGCCCCAGCATTTT. The V and J genes are TRBV24-1 and TRBJ1-5; 10 nucleotides match TRBD1. Germline V gene lookup returns CDR1 KGHDR and CDR2 SFDVKD. CDR3 length equals 16 residues. After removal of 4 bases from V and 2 bases from J, the junction contained 4 bases not matched to a gene.

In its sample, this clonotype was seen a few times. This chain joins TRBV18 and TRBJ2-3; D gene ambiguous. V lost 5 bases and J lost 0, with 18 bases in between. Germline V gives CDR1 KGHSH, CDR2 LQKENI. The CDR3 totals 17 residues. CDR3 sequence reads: CASSALRPQRSTDTQYF. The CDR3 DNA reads TGTGCCAGCTCAGCGTTACGACCCCAGAGAAGCACAGATACGCAGTATTTT.

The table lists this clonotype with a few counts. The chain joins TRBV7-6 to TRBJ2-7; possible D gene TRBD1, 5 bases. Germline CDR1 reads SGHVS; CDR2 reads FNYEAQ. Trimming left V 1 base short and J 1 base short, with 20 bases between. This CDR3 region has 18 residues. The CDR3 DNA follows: TGTGCCAGCAGCTTAGGGCCCGCTGCTGGGGCAAGGTCCTACGAGCAGTACTTC. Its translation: CASSLGPAAGARSYEQYF.

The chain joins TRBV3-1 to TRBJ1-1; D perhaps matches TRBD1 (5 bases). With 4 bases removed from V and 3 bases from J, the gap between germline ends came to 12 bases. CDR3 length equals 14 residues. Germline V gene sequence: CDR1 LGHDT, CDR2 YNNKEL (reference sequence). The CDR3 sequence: CASSLTRGDTEAFF. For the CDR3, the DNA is TGTGCCAGCAGCCTGACGCGGGGGGACACTGAAGCTTTCTTT.

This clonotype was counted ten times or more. This CDR3 reads CASSSTGLNTEAFF. The CDR3 DNA reads TGTGCCAGCAGCTCGACAGGGTTGAACACTGAAGCTTTCTTT. This chain uses TRBV5-6 with TRBJ1-1; 7 bases match TRBD1. This CDR3 is 14 amino acids long. V trimming: 3 bases; J trimming: 0 bases; junction bases outside the gene matches: 2. Germline V gene data show CDR1 as SGHDT and CDR2 as YYEEEE.

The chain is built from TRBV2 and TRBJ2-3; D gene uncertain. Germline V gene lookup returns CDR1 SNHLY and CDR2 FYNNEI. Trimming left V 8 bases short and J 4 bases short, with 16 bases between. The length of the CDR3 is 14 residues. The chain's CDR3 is CASPPLVRPDTQYF. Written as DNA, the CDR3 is TGTGCCAGCCCTCCTTTGGTACGGCCAGATACGCAGTATTTT.

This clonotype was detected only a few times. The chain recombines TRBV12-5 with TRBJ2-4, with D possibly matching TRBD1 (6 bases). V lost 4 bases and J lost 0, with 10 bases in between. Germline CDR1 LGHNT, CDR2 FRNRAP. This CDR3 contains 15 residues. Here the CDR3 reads CASGSGQLAKNIQYF. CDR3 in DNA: TGTGCTAGTGGTTCTGGACAGCTAGCCAAAAACATTCAGTACTTC.

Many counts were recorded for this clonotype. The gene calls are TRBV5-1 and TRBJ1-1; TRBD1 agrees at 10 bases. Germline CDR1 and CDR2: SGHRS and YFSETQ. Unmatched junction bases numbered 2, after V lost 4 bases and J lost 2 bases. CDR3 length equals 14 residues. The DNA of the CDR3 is TGCGCCAGCAGCGGGACAGGGGCAAACACTGAAGCTTTCTTT. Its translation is CASSGTGANTEAFF.

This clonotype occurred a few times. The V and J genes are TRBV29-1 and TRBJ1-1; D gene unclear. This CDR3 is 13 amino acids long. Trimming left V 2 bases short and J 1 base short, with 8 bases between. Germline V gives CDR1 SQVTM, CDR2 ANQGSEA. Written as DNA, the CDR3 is TGCAGCGTTGAACTGGGTGGGAACACTGAAGCTTTCTTT. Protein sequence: CSVELGGNTEAFF. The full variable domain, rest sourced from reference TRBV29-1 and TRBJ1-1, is SAVISQKPSRDICQRGTSLTIQCQVDSQVTMMFWYRQQPGQSLTLIATANQGSEATYESGFVIDKFPISRPNLTFSTLTVSNMSPEDSSIYLCSVELGGNTEAFFGQGTRLTVV.

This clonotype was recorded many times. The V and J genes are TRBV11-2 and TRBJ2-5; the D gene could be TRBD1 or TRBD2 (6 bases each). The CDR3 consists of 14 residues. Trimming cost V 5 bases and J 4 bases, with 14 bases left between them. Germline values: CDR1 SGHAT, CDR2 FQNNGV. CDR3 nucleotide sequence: TGTGCCAGCAGCCCCTTGGGGGGCCGAGAGACCCAGTACTTC. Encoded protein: CASSPLGGRETQYF.

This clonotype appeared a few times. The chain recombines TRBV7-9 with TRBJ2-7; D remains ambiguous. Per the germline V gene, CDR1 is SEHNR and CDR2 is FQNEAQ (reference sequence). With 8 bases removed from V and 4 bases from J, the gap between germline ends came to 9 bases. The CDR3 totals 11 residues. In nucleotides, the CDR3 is TGTGCCAGCTGGGCCGGGTACGAGCAGTACTTC. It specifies CASWAGYEQYF.

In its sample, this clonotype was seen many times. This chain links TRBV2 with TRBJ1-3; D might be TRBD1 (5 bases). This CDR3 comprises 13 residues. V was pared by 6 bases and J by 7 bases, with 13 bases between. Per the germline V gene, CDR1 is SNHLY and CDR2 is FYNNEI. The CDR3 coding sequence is TGTGCCAGCAGGACCGGGGGGAGGAACACCATATATTTT. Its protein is CASRTGGRNTIYF. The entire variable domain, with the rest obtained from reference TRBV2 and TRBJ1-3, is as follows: EPEVTQTPSHQVTQMGQEVILRCVPISNHLYFYWYRQILGQKVEFLVSFYNNEISEKSEIFDDQFSVERPDGSNFTLKIRSTKLEDSAMYFCASRTGGRNTIYFGEGSWLTVV.

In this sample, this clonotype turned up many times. CDR3 amino acids: CSARDFSDPLAQPQHF. CDR3 in DNA: TGCAGTGCTAGAGATTTTTCGGACCCCCTGGCCCAGCCCCAGCATTTT. V is TRBV20-1 and J is TRBJ1-5; D is ambiguous. Per the germline V gene, CDR1 is DFQATT and CDR2 is SNEGSKA (reference sequence). With 0 bases removed from V and 7 bases from J, the gap between germline ends came to 19 bases. This CDR3 is 16 amino acids long.

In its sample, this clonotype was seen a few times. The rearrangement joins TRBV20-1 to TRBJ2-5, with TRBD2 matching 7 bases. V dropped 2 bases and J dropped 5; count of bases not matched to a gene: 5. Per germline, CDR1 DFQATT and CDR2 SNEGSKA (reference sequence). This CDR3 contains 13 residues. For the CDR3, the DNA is TGCAGTGCTAGAATAAGCGGGGAGGAGACCCAGTACTTC. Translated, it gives CSARISGEETQYF.

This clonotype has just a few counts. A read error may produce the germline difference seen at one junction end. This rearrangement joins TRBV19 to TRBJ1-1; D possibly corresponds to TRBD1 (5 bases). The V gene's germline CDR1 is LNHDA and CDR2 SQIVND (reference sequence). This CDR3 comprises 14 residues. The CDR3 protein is CASSSGRGNAEAFF. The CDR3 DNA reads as TGTGCCAGTAGTTCGGGACGCGGGAACGCTGAAGCTTTCTTT. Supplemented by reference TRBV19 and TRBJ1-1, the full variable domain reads DGGITQSPKYLFRKEGQNVTLSCEQNLNHDAMYWYRQDPGQGLRLIYYSQIVNDFQKGDIAEGYSVSREKKESFPLTVTSAQKNPTAFYLCASSSGRGNAEAFFGQGTRLTVV.